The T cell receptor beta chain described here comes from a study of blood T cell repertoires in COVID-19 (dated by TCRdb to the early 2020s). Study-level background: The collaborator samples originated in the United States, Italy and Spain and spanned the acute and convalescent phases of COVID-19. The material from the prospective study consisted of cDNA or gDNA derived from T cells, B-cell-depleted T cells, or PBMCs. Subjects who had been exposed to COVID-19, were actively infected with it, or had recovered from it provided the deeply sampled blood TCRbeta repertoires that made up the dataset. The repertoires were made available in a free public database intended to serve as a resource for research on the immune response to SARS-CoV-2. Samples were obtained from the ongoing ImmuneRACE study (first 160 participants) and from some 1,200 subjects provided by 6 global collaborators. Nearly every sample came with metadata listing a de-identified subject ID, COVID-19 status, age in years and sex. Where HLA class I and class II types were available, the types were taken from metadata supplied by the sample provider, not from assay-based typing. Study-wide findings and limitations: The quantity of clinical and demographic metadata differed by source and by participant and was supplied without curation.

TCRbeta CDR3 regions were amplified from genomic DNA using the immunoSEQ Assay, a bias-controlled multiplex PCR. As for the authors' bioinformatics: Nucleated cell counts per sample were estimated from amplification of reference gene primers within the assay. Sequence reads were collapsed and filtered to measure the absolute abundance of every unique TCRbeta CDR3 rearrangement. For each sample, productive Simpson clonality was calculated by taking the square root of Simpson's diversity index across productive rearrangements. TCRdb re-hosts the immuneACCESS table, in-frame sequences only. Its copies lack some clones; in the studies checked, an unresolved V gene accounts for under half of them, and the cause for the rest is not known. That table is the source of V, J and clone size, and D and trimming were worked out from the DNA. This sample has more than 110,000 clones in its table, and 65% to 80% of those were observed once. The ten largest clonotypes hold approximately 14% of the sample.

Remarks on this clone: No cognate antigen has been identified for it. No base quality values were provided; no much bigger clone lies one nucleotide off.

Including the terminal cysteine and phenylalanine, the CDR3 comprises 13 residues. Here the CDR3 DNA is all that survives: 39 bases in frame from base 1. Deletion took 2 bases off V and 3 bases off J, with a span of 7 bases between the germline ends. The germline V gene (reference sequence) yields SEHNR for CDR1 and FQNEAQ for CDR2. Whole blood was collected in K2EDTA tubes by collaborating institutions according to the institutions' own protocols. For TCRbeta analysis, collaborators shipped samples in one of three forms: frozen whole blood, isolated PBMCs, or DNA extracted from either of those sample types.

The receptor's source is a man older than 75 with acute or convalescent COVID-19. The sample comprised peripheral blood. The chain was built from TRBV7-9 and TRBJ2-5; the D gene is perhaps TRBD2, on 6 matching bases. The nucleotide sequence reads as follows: TGTGCCAGCAGCTTATGGGGGGAAGAGACCCAGTACTTC. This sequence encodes CASSLWGEETQYF.